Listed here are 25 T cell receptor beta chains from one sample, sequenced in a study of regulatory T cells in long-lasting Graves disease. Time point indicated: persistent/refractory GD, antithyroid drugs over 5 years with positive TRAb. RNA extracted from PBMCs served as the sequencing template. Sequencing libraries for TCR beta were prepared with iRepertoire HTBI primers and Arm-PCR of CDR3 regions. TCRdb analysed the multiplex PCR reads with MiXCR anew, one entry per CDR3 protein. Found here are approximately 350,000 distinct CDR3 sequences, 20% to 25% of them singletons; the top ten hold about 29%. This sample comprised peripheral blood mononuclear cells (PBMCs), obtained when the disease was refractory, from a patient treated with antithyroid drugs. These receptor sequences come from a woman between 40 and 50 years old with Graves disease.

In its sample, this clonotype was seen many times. CDR3: CASSTGFLNTEAFF. CDR3 nucleotides: TGTGCCAGCAGTACAGGGTTCCTGAACACTGAAGCTTTCTTT. The chain couples TRBV12-3 or TRBV12-4 to TRBJ1-1; TRBD1 is a possible D gene (6 bases). Trimming shortened V by 5 bases and J by 0 bases, and 10 bases separated the two germline ends. The CDR3 runs to 14 residues.

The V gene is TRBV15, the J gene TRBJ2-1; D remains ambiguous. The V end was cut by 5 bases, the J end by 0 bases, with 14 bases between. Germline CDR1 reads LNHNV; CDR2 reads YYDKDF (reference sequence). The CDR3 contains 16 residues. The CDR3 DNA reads TGTGCCACCAGCGCCCTTGGAAAGAGCTCCTACAATGAGCAGTTCTTC. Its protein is CATSALGKSSYNEQFF.

The CDR3 protein is CSARKREGSSYNEQFF. The CDR3, as DNA: TGCAGTGCTAGAAAGCGGGAGGGGAGCTCCTACAATGAGCAGTTCTTC. The chain joins TRBV20-1 to TRBJ2-1, with 10 bases that match TRBD2. In germline, CDR1 is DFQATT, CDR2 SNEGSKA (reference sequence). V gave up 2 bases and J gave up 0 bases; unmatched junction bases: 4. The length of the CDR3 is 16 residues.

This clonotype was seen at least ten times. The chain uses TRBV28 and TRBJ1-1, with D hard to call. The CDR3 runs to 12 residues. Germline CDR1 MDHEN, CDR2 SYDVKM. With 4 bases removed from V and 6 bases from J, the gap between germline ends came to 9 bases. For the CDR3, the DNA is TGTGCCAGCAGTTCCCCCATCTCTGAAGCTTTCTTT. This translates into CASSSPISEAFF.

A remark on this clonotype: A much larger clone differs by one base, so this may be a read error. The CDR3, as DNA: TGTGCCAGCAGTTTAACGACCCCCTCCCAGTATGGCTACACCTTC. Its protein product is CASSLTTPSQYGYTF. The V and J genes are TRBV2 and TRBJ1-2; D is unclear. V shed 5 bases and J shed 5 bases, with 18 bases lying between them. The CDR3 contains 15 residues. Germline-derived CDR1 and CDR2 are SNHLY and FYNNEI.

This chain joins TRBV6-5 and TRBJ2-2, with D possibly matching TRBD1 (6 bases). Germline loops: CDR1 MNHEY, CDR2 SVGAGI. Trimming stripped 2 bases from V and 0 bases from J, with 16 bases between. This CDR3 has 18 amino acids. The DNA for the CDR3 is TGTGCCAGCAGTTACGCCTTACCTTGGGGGCCGAACACCGGGGAGCTGTTTTTT. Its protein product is CASSYALPWGPNTGELFF.

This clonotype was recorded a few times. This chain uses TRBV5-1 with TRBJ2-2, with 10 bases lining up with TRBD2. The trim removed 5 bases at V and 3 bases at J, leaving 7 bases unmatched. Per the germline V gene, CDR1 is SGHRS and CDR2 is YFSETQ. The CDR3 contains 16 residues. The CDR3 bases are TGCGCCAGCAGTCGAGCGGGAGGGAGGGACACCGGGGAGCTGTTTTTT. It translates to CASSRAGGRDTGELFF.

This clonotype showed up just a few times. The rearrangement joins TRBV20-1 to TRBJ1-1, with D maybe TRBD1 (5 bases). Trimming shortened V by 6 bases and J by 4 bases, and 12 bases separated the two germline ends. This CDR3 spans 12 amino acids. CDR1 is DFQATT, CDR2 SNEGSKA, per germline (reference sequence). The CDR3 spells CSAQGPSTEAFF. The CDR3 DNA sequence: TGCAGTGCCCAGGGCCCCTCCACTGAAGCTTTCTTT.

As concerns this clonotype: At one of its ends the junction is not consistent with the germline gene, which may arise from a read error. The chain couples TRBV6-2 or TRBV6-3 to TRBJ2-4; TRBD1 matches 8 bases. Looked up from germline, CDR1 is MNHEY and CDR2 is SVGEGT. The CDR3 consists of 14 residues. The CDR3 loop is CASSYSQGANEQSF. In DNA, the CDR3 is TGTGCCAGCAGTTACTCTCAGGGGGCGAATGAGCAGTCCTTC.

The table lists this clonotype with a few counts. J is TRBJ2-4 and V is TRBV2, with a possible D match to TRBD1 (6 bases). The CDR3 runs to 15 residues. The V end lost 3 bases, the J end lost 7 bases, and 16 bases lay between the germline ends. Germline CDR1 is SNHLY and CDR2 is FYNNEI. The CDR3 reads CASSEENRVMNIQYF. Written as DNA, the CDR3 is TGTGCCAGCAGTGAGGAGAACAGGGTAATGAACATTCAGTACTTC.

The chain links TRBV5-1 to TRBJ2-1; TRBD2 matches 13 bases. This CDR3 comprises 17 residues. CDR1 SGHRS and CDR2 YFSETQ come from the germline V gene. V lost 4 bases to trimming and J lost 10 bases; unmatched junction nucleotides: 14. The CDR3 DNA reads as TGCGCCAGCAGCCCTGGGGGACTAGCGGGGAGAGAAGGGGAGCAGTTCTTC. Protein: CASSPGGLAGREGEQFF.

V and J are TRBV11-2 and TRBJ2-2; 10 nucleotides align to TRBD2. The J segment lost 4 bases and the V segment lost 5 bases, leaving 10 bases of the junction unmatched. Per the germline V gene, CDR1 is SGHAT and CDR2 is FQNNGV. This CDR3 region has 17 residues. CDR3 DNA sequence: TGTGCCAGCAGCCTACAGCGACTAGCGGGTAGCACCGGGGAGCTGTTTTTT. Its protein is CASSLQRLAGSTGELFF.

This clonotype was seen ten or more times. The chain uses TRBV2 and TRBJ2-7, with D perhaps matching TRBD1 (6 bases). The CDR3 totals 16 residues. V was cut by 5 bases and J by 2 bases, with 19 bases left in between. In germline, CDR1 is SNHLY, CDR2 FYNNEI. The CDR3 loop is CASSTRLDRTTYEQYF. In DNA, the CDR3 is TGTGCCAGCAGTACAAGGTTAGACAGGACGACCTACGAGCAGTACTTC.

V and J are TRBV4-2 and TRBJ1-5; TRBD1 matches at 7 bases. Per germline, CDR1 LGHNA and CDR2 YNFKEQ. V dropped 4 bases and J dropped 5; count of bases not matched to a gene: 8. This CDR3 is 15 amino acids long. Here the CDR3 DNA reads TGTGCCAGCAGCCCCGGTGACAGGGAACATCAGCCCCAGCATTTT. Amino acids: CASSPGDREHQPQHF.

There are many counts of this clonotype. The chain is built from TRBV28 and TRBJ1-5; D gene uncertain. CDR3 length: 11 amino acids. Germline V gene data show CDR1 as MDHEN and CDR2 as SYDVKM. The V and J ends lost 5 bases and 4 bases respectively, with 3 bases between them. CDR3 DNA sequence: TGTGCCAGCAGTACGAATCAGCCCCAGCATTTT. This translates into CASSTNQPQHF.

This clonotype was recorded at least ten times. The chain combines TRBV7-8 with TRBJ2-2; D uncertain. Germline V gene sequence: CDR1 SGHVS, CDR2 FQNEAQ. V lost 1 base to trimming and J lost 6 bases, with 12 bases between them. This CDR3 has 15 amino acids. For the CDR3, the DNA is TGTGCCAGCAGCTTAGAGGCACTCCGGGCCGGGGAGCTGTTTTTT. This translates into CASSLEALRAGELFF.

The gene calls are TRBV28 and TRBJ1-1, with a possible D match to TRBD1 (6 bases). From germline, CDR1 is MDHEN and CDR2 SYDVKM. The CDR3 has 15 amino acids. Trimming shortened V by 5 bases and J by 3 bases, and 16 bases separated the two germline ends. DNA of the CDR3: TGTGCCAGCAGTGGACATCGGACAGCCGACACTGAAGCTTTCTTT. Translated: CASSGHRTADTEAFF.

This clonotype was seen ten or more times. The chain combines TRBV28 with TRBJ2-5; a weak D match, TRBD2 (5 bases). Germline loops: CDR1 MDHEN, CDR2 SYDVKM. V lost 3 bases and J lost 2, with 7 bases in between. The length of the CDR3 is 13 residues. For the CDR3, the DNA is TGTGCCAGCAGTTTTGGCGGGCAAGAGACCCAGTACTTC. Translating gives CASSFGGQETQYF.

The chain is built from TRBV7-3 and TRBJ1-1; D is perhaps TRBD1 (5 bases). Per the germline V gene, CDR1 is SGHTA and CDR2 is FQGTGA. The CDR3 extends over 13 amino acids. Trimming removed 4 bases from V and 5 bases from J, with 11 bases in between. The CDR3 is CASSSGWGTEAFF. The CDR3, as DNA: TGTGCCAGCAGCTCGGGATGGGGGACTGAAGCTTTCTTT.

The CDR3 is CASLPGTPNQPQYF. The CDR3 bases are TGTGCCAGTCTTCCCGGGACGCCGAATCAGCCCCAGTATTTT. This chain connects TRBV28 to TRBJ1-5, with D tentatively TRBD1 or TRBD2 (5 bases each). The J call could be wrong; TRBJ2-3 is a better fit for the DNA end. The CDR3 is 14 amino acids. The V gene's germline CDR1 is MDHEN and CDR2 SYDVKM.

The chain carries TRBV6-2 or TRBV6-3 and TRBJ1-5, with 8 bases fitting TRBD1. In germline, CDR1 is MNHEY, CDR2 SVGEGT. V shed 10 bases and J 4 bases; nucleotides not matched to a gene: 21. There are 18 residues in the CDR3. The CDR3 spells CATVPGKVTGGWNQPQHF. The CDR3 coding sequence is TGTGCCACAGTGCCCGGAAAAGTTACAGGGGGGTGGAATCAGCCCCAGCATTTT.

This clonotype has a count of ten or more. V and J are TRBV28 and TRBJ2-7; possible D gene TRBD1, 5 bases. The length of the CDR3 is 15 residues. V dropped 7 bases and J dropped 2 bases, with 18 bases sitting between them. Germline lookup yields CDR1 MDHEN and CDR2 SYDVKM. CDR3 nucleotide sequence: TGTGCCAGCACCCGACTGACAGCGAATCCCTACGAGCAGTACTTC. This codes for CASTRLTANPYEQYF.

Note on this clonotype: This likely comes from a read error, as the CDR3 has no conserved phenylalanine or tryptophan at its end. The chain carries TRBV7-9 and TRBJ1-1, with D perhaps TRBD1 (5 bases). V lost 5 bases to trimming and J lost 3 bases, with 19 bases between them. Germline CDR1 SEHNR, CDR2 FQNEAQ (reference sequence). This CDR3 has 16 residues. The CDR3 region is CASSQPPRTGDTEAFS. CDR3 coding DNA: TGTGCCAGCAGCCAACCCCCCAGGACGGGGGACACTGAAGCTTTCTCT.

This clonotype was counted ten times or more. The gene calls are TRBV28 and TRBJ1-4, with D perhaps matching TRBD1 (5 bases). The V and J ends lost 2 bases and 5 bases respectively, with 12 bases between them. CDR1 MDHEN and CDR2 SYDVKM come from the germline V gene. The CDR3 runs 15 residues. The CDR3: CASSLLGQRNEKLFF. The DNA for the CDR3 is TGTGCCAGCAGTTTACTGGGGCAGAGGAATGAAAAACTGTTTTTT.

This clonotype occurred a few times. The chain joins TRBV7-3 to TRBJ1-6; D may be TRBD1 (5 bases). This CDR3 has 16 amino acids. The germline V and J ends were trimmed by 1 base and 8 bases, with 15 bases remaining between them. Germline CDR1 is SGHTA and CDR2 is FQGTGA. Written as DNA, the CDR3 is TGTGCCAGCAGCTTAAACGGGGGTATGGGCGATTCACCCCTCCACTTT. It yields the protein CASSLNGGMGDSPLHF.